The 24 T cell receptor beta chains reported below all come from one sample, sequenced in a study of T cell repertoires in cytomegalovirus infection. One entry per CDR3 protein, called by TCRdb with MiXCR from the reads. The sample has about 130,000 distinct CDR3 sequences, over 30% seen once. No antigens are known for them. Sequencing used CD8+ T cells from cultured PBMCs, obtained from culture after CMV antigen stimulation. These receptors all stem from a human donor in good health (CMV status not recorded). Some clones in this sample may be carry-over from other donors' samples.

This clonotype turned up a few times. The chain is built from TRBV28 and TRBJ1-5; 7 bases match TRBD1. The CDR3 runs 15 residues. The junction had 8 bases not matched to a gene; V was cut back by 7 bases and J by 2 bases. Germline assignment: CDR1 MDHEN and CDR2 SYDVKM. In nucleotides, the CDR3 is TGTGCCAGCAAAAAGACAGGGTCGGGCAATCAGCCCCAGCATTTT. Translation gives CASKKTGSGNQPQHF.

The chain carries TRBV5-6 and TRBJ2-7; D perhaps matches TRBD1 (5 bases). The V end lost 4 bases, the J end lost 5 bases, and 22 bases lay between the germline ends. CDR3 length: 16 amino acids. Germline-derived CDR1 and CDR2 are SGHDT and YYEEEE. CDR3 in DNA: TGTGCCAGCAGCACCTGGCTGACAGATGGGGAAAACGAGCAGTACTTC. As protein: CASSTWLTDGENEQYF.

The sample holds many counts of this clonotype. The rearrangement links TRBV2 to TRBJ2-7; possibly TRBD1 for D (5 bases). Germline V gene sequence: CDR1 SNHLY, CDR2 FYNNEI. The CDR3 consists of 13 residues. With 3 bases removed from V and 5 bases from J, the gap between germline ends came to 11 bases. The CDR3 is CASSDPRAHEQYF. The CDR3 DNA reads TGTGCCAGCAGTGACCCCAGGGCCCACGAGCAGTACTTC.

The genes are TRBV28 and TRBJ1-1; the match to TRBD1 covers 9 bases. CDR1 MDHEN and CDR2 SYDVKM come from the germline V gene. With V trimmed by 3 bases and J by 0 bases, 5 bases remained unmatched. This CDR3 region has 16 residues. CDR3 loop: CASSLGGTGMNTEAFF. The CDR3 nucleotides read TGTGCCAGCAGTTTGGGAGGGACAGGGATGAACACTGAAGCTTTCTTT.

Many counts were recorded for this clonotype. The chain has TRBV11-2 and TRBJ2-3; D gene ambiguous. V shed 1 base and J shed 2 bases, with 4 bases lying between them. This CDR3 is built from 13 residues. In germline, CDR1 is SGHAT, CDR2 FQNNGV. The CDR3 sequence: CASSLATTDTQYF. The CDR3 DNA is TGTGCCAGCAGCTTAGCGACCACAGATACGCAGTATTTT.

Regarding this clonotype: A single base separates this from a much larger clone, so it may be a read error. J is TRBJ2-3 and V is TRBV6-1, with a tentative D call TRBD2 (6 bases). V dropped 7 bases and J dropped 2 bases, with 25 bases sitting between them. CDR3 length: 18 residues. Germline-derived CDR1 and CDR2 are MNHNS and SASEGT. The CDR3 reads CASTKAPTGGETTDTQYF. The CDR3 DNA is TGTGCCAGCACCAAAGCCCCAACTGGCGGGGAAACCACAGATACGCAGTATTTT.

The J gene is TRBJ1-2, the V gene TRBV29-1, with D possibly TRBD1 on 5 matching bases. The CDR3 runs 11 residues. Trimming stripped 1 base from V and 9 bases from J, with 9 bases between. The germline V gene has CDR1 SQVTM and CDR2 ANQGSEA. CDR3 nucleotide sequence: TGCAGCGTTGAAGGGGACGAGAGCTACACCTTC. It yields the protein CSVEGDESYTF.

In its sample, this clonotype was seen a few times. CDR3 protein: CASSGGTGETKTNTGELFF. CDR3 nucleotides: TGTGCCAGCAGTGGCGGGACAGGGGAAACGAAAACGAACACCGGGGAGCTGTTTTTT. The gene calls are TRBV12-3 or TRBV12-4 and TRBJ2-2, with 10 positions matching TRBD1. This CDR3 is built from 19 residues. V lost 5 bases to trimming and J lost 0 bases; unmatched junction nucleotides: 12.

The CDR3 bases are TGTGCCAGCTCTGACGACGGATTCTCTGGAAACACCATATATTTT. Amino acid sequence: CASSDDGFSGNTIYF. This chain links TRBV19 with TRBJ1-3, with D unresolved. Trimming took off 9 bases at V and 0 bases at J, with 15 bases between the two ends. The CDR3 contains 15 residues. The germline CDR1 and CDR2 sequences are LNHDA and SQIVND (reference sequence).

This clonotype appeared a few times. CDR3 coding DNA: TGTGCCAGCAGCTTCCCCAGTGTGATGAACACTGAAGCTTTCTTT. Translation gives CASSFPSVMNTEAFF. This rearrangement joins TRBV7-9 to TRBJ1-1, with D uncertain. Germline loops: CDR1 SEHNR, CDR2 FQNEAQ (reference sequence). The CDR3 spans 15 residues. Trimming shortened V by 3 bases and J by 0 bases, and 11 bases separated the two germline ends.

This clonotype showed up just a few times. The CDR3 region is CASSGVLAGGRDEQFF. The CDR3 nucleotides read TGTGCCAGCAGTGGGGTACTAGCGGGGGGGCGCGATGAGCAGTTCTTC. The chain combines TRBV6-1 with TRBJ2-1; 13 positions agree with TRBD2. CDR1 MNHNS and CDR2 SASEGT come from the germline V gene. The CDR3 contains 16 residues. Trimming cost V 4 bases and J 8 bases; bases outside gene matches: 8.

CDR3 loop: CASGPLVAGTYNEQFF. CDR3 nucleotides: TGTGCCAGCGGTCCTTTGGTGGCGGGGACATACAATGAGCAGTTCTTC. The chain is built from TRBV27 and TRBJ2-1, with D perhaps given as TRBD1 or TRBD2 (6 bases each). CDR1 is MNHEY and CDR2 is SMNVEV in the germline V gene (reference sequence). The germline V and J ends were trimmed by 8 bases and 4 bases, with 21 bases remaining between them. The length of the CDR3 is 16 residues.

This clonotype has only a few counts. The CDR3 here is CASSPSGLSPRYF. The CDR3 nucleotides are TGTGCCAGCAGCCCAAGTGGACTGTCGCCGAGGTACTTC. The V call is TRBV7-6, the J call TRBJ2-7; D might be TRBD2 (5 bases). Germline V CDR1 and CDR2: SGHVS, FNYEAQ. With 5 bases removed from V and 12 bases from J, the gap between germline ends came to 20 bases. The CDR3 spans 13 residues.

On this clonotype: A much more abundant neighbour one base away suggests this may be a read error. This chain uses TRBV7-2 with TRBJ2-1, with D hard to call. Per the germline V gene, CDR1 is SGHTA and CDR2 is FQGNSA. Trimming removed 1 base at V and 6 bases at J, with 7 bases between. This CDR3 has 13 amino acids. The CDR3 nucleotides are TGTGCCAGCAGCTTAGGGTTCGGCAATGAGCAGTTCTTC. Protein: CASSLGFGNEQFF.

The chain couples TRBV28 to TRBJ2-3, with D possibly matching TRBD2 (5 bases). Germline V lookup: CDR1 MDHEN, CDR2 SYDVKM. V lost 7 bases and J lost 5, with 16 bases in between. The CDR3 spans 14 residues. Here the CDR3 DNA reads TGTGCCAGCAATCAATGGGAGAAGAGAGATACGCAGTATTTT. It codes for CASNQWEKRDTQYF.

The rearrangement uses TRBV10-3 and TRBJ2-5; possibly TRBD2 for D (6 bases). Germline V gene lookup returns CDR1 ENHRY and CDR2 SYGVKD. Trimming took off 1 base at V and 0 bases at J, with 12 bases between the two ends. The CDR3 loop spans 16 amino acids. CDR3 DNA: TGTGCCATCAGTGAGTTGGAGGGGCCTAACCAAGAGACCCAGTACTTC. Translating it yields CAISELEGPNQETQYF.

The gene calls are TRBV7-8 and TRBJ1-1, with 10 nucleotides matching TRBD1. V gave up 5 bases and J gave up 3 bases; unmatched junction bases: 0. The CDR3 runs to 13 residues. The germline gives CDR1 SGHVS, CDR2 FQNEAQ. Written as DNA, the CDR3 is TGTGCCAGCAGCGGACAGGGGGACACTGAAGCTTTCTTT. This sequence encodes CASSGQGDTEAFF. Based on the CDR3 plus reference TRBV7-8 and TRBJ1-1, the full variable domain is GAGVSQSPRYKVAKRGQDVALRCDPISGHVSLFWYQQALGQGPEFLTYFQNEAQLDKSGLPSDRFFAERPEGSVSTLKIQRTQQEDSAVYLCASSGQGDTEAFFGQGTRLTVV.

This sequence joins TRBV6-2 or TRBV6-3 and TRBJ2-1; 9 bases agree with TRBD1. The CDR3 runs to 15 residues. The J segment lost 7 bases and the V segment lost 0 bases, leaving 4 bases of the junction unmatched. Germline V gene data show CDR1 as MNHEY and CDR2 as SVGEGT. The CDR3 nucleotides read TGTGCCAGCAGTTACTCCCGGGACAGGGAAAATGAGCAGTTCTTC. Residues: CASSYSRDRENEQFF.

V and J are TRBV29-1 and TRBJ1-5; no reliable D call. Between the trimmed V and J ends, which lost 3 bases and 1 base, there was a span of 7 bases. This CDR3 is built from 13 residues. The V gene's germline CDR1 is SQVTM and CDR2 ANQGSEA. The CDR3 coding sequence is TGCAGCGTTGAGGATGGCAGCAATCAGCCCCAGCATTTT. Protein product: CSVEDGSNQPQHF.

This clonotype was counted many times. J is TRBJ1-2 and V is TRBV7-2; D remains ambiguous. The V gene's germline CDR1 is SGHTA and CDR2 FQGNSA. This CDR3 is 15 amino acids long. Trimming pared 5 bases from V and 6 bases from J, leaving 19 bases between. The CDR3 reads CASSVGARSGDGYTF. CDR3 in DNA: TGTGCCAGCAGCGTCGGAGCTAGGTCCGGGGATGGCTACACCTTC.

The chain couples TRBV19 to TRBJ1-1, with TRBD1 matching 7 bases. V lost 6 bases, J lost 3 bases, and 10 bases stayed unmatched. Per the germline V gene, CDR1 is LNHDA and CDR2 is SQIVND (reference sequence). The CDR3 sequence is 15 residues long. Here the CDR3 reads CASRSLDRFDTEAFF. The CDR3 nucleotides read TGTGCCAGTAGATCGTTGGACAGGTTCGACACTGAAGCTTTCTTT.

This clonotype was picked up many times. J is TRBJ1-5 and V is TRBV7-8, with TRBD1 as a possible D gene (5 bases). Germline assignment: CDR1 SGHVS and CDR2 FQNEAQ. Trimming shortened V by 3 bases and J by 4 bases, and 13 bases separated the two germline ends. This CDR3 has 15 residues. The CDR3 DNA reads TGTGCCAGCAGCTTGGGACTCAACCTTAATCAGCCCCAGCATTTT. Its protein product is CASSLGLNLNQPQHF.

Concerning this clonotype itself: An end of the junction differs from the germline gene, which may be a read error. The CDR3 protein is CASSLTQVDEQYF. The CDR3 nucleotides read TGTGCTAGCAGCTTGACACAGGTCGACGAGCAGTACTTC. The genes are TRBV7-7 and TRBJ2-7, with a tentative D call TRBD1 (5 bases). The CDR3 contains 13 residues. Germline loops: CDR1 SSHAT, CDR2 FNYEAQ (reference sequence).

This clonotype turned up a few times. The rearrangement uses TRBV7-9 and TRBJ2-2, with TRBD2 as a possible D gene (6 bases). From germline, CDR1 is SEHNR and CDR2 FQNEAQ (reference sequence). The length of the CDR3 is 12 residues. V was shortened by 9 bases and J by 7 bases, with 12 bases between the two germline ends. The CDR3 DNA sequence: TGTGCCAGGCGGCGGGGTGACGGGGAGCTGTTTTTT. This sequence encodes CARRRGDGELFF. Supplemented by reference TRBV7-9 and TRBJ2-2, the full variable domain reads DTGVSQNPRHKITKRGQNVTFRCDPISEHNRLYWYRQTLGQGPEFLTYFQNEAQLEKSRLLSDRFSAERPKGSFSTLEIQRTEQGDSAMYLCARRRGDGELFFGEGSRLTVL.